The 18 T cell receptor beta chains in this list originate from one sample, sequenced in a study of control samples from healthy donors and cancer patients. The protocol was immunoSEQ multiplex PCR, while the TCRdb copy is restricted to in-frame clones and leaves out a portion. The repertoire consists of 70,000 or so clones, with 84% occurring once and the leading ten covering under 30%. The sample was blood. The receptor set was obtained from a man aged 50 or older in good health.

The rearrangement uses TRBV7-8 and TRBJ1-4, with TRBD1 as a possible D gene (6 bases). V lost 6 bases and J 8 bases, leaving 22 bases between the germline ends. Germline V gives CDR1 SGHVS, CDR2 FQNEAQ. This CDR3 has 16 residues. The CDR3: CASSPNRIRGGEKLFF. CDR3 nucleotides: TGTGCCAGCAGTCCCAATCGAATCAGGGGTGGCGAAAAACTGTTTTTT.

CDR3 protein: CASSRRDRGFSGNTIYF. The CDR3 DNA follows: TGTGCCAGCAGCAGAAGGGACAGGGGGTTCTCTGGAAACACCATATATTTT. The chain is built from TRBV9 and TRBJ1-3; 11 positions agree with TRBD1. J lost 0 bases, V lost 4 bases, and 6 bases had no gene match. CDR1 and CDR2 from the germline V gene are SGDLS and YYNGEE. The CDR3 runs 17 residues.

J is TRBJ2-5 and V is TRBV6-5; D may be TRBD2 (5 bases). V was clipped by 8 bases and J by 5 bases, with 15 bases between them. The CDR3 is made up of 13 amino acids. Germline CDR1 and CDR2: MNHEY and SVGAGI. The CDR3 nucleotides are TGTGCCAGCGGTCTGGAGGCCCGGGAGACCCAGTACTTC. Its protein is CASGLEARETQYF.

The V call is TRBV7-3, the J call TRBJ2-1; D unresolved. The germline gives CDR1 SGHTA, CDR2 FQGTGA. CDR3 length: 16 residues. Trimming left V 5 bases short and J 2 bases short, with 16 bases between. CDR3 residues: CASSLWASPTYNEQFF. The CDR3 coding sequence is TGTGCCAGCAGCCTTTGGGCCTCCCCAACCTACAATGAGCAGTTCTTC.

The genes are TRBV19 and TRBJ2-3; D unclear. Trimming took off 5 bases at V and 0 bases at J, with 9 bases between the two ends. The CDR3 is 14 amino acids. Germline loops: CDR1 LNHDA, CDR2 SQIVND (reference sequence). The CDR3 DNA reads TGTGCCAGTAGTCTGGGAACAAGCACAGATACGCAGTATTTT. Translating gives CASSLGTSTDTQYF.

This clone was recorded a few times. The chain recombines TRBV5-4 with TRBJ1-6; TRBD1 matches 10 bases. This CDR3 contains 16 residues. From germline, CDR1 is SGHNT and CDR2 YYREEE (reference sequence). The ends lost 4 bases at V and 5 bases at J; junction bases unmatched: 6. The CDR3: CASSLRDRGNNSPLHF. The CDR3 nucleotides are TGTGCCAGCAGCCTTCGGGACAGGGGAAATAATTCACCCCTCCACTTT.

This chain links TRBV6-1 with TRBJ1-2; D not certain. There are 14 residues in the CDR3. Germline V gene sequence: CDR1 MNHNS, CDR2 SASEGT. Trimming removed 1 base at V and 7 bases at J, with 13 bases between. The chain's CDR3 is CASSEDVLGLGYTF. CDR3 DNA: TGTGCCAGCAGTGAAGACGTACTCGGGCTTGGCTACACCTTC.

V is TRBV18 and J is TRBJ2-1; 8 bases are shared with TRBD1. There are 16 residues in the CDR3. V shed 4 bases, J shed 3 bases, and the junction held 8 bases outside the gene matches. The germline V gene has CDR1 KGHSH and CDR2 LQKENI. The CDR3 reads CASSRIRDRLYNEQFF. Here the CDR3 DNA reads TGTGCCAGCTCACGTATAAGGGACAGGCTCTACAATGAGCAGTTCTTC. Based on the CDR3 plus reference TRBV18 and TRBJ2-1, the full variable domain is NAGVMQNPRHLVRRRGQEARLRCSPMKGHSHVYWYRQLPEEGLKFMVYLQKENIIDESGMPKERFSAEFPKEGPSILRIQQVVRGDSAAYFCASSRIRDRLYNEQFFGPGTRLTVL.

DNA for the CDR3: TGTGCCAGCAGTCTCTCTTGGGCAGCCTCCCTGAATTCACCCCTCCACTTT. Translated, it gives CASSLSWAASLNSPLHF. The genes are TRBV27 and TRBJ1-6; D remains ambiguous. The V end lost 5 bases, the J end lost 7 bases, and 21 bases lay between the germline ends. CDR1 MNHEY and CDR2 SMNVEV come from the germline V gene (reference sequence). The CDR3 consists of 17 residues.

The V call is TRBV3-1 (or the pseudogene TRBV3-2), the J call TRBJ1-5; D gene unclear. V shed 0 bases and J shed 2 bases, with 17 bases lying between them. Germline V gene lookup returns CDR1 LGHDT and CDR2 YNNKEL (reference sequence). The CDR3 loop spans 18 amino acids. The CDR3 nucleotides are TGTGCCAGCAGCCAAGATCGGCCCCCTGCAGAGGGCAATCAGCCCCAGCATTTT. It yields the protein CASSQDRPPAEGNQPQHF.

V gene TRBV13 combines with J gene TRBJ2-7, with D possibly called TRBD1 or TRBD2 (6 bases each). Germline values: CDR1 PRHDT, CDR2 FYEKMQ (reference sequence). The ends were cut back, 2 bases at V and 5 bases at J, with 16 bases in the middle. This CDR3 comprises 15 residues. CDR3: CASSLTRGAADEQYF. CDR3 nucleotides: TGTGCCAGCAGCTTAACGAGGGGGGCCGCGGACGAGCAGTACTTC.

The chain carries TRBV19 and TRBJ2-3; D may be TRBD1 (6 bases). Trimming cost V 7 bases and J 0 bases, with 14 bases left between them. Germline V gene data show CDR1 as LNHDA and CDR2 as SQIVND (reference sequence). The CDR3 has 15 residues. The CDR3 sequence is CASTPDSLSTDTQYF. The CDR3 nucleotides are TGTGCCAGTACCCCGGACAGCCTTAGCACAGATACGCAGTATTTT.

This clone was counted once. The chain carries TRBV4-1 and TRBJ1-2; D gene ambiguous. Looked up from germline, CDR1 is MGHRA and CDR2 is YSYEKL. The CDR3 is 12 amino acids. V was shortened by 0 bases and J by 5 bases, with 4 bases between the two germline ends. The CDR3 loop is CASSQDFYGYTF. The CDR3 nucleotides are TGCGCCAGCAGCCAAGATTTTTATGGCTACACCTTC.

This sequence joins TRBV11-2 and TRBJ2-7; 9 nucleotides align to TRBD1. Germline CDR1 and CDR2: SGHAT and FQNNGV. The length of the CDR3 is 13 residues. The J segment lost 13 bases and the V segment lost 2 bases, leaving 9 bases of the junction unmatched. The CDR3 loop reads CASSLTGQGPTYF. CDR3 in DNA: TGTGCCAGCAGCTTAACGGGACAGGGCCCAACATACTTC.

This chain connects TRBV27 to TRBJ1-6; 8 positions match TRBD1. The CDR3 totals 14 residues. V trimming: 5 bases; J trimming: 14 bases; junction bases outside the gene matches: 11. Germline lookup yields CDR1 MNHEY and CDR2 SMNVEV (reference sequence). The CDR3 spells CASSPGQGTGSLHF. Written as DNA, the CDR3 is TGTGCCAGCAGTCCCGGACAGGGTACTGGTTCCCTCCACTTT.

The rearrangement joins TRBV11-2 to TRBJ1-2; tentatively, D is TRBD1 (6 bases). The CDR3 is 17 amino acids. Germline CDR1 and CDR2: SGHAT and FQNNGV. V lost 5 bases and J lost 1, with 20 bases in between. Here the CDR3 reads CASSLSGTYGSNYGYTF. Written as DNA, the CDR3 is TGTGCCAGCAGCCTATCCGGGACATATGGAAGTAACTATGGCTACACCTTC.

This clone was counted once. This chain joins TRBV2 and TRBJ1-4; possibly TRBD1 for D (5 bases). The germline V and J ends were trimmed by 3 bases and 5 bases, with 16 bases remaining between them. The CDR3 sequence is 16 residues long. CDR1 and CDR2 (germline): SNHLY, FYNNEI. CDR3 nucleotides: TGTGCCAGCAGTGATGGTTCACCAGGGCTAAATGAAAAACTGTTTTTT. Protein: CASSDGSPGLNEKLFF.

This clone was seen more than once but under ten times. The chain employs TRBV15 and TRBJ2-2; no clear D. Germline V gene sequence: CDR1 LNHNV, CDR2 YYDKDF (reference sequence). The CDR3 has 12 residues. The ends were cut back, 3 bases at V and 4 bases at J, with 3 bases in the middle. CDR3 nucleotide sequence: TGTGCCACCAGCAGGGGCACCGGGGAGCTGTTTTTT. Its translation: CATSRGTGELFF. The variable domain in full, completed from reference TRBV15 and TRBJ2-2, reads DAMVIQNPRYQVTQFGKPVTLSCSQTLNHNVMYWYQQKSSQAPKLLFHYYDKDFNNEADTPDNFQSRRPNTSFCFLDIRSPGLGDTAMYLCATSRGTGELFFGEGSRLTVL.